This T cell receptor (beta chain) was found in a study of cytomegalovirus exposure and HLA in healthy donors. Study-wide results and limits: The majority of TCR sequences were rare, yet some public TCRs appeared in many donors. TCR beta sequences reportedly predicted most subjects' HLA-A and HLA-B alleles accurately. Presence/absence analyses supposed approximately even sequencing depth among donors.

Comment on this clone: Its antigen is undetermined.

In the PCR, 60 Vbeta and 13 Jbeta primers were used. Authors' methods: The authors later counted 65 million to 90 million unique TCR beta chains, some 9.9 million of them shared. Generated by immunoSEQ multiplex PCR, the TCRdb table keeps only in-frame clones and is missing some. Clone size and the V and J calls come from that table; the DNA yielded D and trimming. Of some 150,000 clones in the sample, 79% were seen once. This receptor was obtained from a man aged 40-55 years in good health and CMV-seronegative. Sequenced material: PBMCs.

As DNA, the CDR3 is TGTGCCAGCAGTCCCTCCCGACAGCGAGAGAGCGAGCAGTACTTC. This codes for CASSPSRQRESEQYF. V is TRBV6-1 and J is TRBJ2-7, with D maybe TRBD1 (5 bases). This CDR3 is 15 amino acids long. In germline, CDR1 is MNHNS, CDR2 SASEGT. V dropped 5 bases and J dropped 6 bases, with 20 bases sitting between them.